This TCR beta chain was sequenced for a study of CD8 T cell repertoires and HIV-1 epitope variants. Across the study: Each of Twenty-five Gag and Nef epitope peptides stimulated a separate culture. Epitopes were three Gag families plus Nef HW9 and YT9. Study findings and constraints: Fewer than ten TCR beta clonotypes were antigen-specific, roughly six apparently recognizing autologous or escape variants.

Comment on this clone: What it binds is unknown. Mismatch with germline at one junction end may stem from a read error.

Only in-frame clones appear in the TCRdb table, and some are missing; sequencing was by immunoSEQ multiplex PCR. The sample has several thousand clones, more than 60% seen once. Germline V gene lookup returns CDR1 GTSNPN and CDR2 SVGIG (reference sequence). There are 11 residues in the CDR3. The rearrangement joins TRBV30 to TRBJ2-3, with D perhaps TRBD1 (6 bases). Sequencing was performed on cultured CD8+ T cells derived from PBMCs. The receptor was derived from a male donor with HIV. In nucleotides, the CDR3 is TGTGCCTGGAGTGGGGGGCCTTCAGGCGATTTT. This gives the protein CAWSGGPSGDF.